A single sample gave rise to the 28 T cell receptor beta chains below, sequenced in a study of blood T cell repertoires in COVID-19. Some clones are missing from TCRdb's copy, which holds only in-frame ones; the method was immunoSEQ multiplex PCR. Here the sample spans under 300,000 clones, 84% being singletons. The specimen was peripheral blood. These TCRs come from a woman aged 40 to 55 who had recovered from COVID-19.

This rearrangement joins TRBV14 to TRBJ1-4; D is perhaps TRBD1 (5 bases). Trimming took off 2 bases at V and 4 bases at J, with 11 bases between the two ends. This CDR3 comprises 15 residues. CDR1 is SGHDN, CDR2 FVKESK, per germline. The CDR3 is CASSQPLGDNEKLFF. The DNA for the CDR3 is TGTGCCAGCAGCCAACCTCTAGGGGATAATGAAAAACTGTTTTTT.

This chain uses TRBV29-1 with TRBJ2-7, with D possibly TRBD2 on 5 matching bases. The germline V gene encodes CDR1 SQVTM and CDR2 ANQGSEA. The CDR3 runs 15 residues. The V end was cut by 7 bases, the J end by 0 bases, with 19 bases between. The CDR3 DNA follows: TGCAGCGGCACTTCGACGGGCGCGGGCTCCTACGAGCAGTACTTC. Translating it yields CSGTSTGAGSYEQYF.

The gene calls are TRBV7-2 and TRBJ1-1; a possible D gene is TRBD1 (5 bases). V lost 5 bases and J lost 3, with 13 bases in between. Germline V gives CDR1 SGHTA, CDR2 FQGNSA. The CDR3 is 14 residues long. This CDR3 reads CASSLGWGDTEAFF. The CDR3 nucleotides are TGTGCCAGCAGCCTCGGATGGGGGGACACTGAAGCTTTCTTT.

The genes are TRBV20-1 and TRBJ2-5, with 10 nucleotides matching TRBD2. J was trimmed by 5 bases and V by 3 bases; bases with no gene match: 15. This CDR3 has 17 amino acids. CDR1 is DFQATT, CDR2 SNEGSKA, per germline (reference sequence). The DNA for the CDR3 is TGCAGTGCTAGTTCGAGCGGGGGGGATTTTGCTCTGGAGACCCAGTACTTC. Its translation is CSASSSGGDFALETQYF.

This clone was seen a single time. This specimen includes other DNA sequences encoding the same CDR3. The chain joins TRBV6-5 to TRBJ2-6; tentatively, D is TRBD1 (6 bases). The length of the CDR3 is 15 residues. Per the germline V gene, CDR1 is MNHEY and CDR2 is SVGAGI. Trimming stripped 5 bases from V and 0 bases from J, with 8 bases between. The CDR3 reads CASSLGGSGANVLTF. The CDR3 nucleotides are TGTGCCAGCAGTCTAGGGGGCTCTGGGGCCAACGTCCTGACTTTC.

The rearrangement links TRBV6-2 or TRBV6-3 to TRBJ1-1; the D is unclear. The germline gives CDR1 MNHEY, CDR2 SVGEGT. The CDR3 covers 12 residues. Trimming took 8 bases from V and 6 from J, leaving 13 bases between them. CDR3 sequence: CASRSKGAEAFF. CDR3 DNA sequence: TGTGCCAGCCGTTCGAAAGGAGCTGAAGCTTTCTTT.

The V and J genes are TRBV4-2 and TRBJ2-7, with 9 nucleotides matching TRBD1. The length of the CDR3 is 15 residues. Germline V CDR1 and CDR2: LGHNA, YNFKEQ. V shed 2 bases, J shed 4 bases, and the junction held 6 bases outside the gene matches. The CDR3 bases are TGTGCCAGCAGCCAAATGGACAGGGGACTATACGAGCAGTACTTC. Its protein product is CASSQMDRGLYEQYF.

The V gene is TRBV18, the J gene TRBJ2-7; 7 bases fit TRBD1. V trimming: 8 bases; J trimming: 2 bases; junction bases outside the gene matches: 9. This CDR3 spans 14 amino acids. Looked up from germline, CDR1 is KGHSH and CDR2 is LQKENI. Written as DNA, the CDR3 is TGTGCCAGCGCAGACAGGGAACAGGCCTACGAGCAGTACTTC. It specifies CASADREQAYEQYF.

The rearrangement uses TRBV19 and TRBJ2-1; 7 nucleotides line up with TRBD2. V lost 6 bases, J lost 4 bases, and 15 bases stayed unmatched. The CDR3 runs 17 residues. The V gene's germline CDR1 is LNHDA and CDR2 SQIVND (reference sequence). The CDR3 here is CASRQDPLAIKYNEQFF. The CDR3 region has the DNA TGTGCCAGTAGACAAGACCCACTAGCGATTAAATACAATGAGCAGTTCTTC.

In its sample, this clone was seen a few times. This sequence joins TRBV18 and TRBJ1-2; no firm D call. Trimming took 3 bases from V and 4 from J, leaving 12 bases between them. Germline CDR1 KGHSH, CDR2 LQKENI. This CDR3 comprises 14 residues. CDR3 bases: TGTGCCAGCTCACCCTCGCAGGCCGGCTATGGCTACACCTTC. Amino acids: CASSPSQAGYGYTF.

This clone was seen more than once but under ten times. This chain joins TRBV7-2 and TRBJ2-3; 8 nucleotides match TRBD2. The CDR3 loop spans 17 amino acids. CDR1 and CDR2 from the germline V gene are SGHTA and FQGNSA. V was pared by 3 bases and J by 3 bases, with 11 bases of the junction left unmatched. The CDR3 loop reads CASSFPRGGQVTDTQYF. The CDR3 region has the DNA TGTGCCAGCAGCTTCCCCCGGGGGGGCCAGGTTACAGATACGCAGTATTTT. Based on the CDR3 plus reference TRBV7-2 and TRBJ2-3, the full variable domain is GAGVSQSPSNKVTEKGKDVELRCDPISGHTALYWYRQSLGQGLEFLIYFQGNSAPDKSGLPSDRFSAERTGGSVSTLTIQRTQQEDSAVYLCASSFPRGGQVTDTQYFGPGTRLTVL.

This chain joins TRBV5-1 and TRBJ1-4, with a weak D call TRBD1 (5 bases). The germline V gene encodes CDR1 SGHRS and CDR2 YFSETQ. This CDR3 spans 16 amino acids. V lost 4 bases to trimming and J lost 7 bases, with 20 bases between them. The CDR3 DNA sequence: TGCGCCAGCAGCCCGGGGGGGATCCAAAGGGGTGAAAAACTGTTTTTT. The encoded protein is CASSPGGIQRGEKLFF. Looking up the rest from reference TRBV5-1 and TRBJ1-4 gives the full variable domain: KAGVTQTPRYLIKTRGQQVTLSCSPISGHRSVSWYQQTPGQGLQFLFEYFSETQRNKGNFPGRFSGRQFSNSRSEMNVSTLELGDSALYLCASSPGGIQRGEKLFFGSGTQLSVL.

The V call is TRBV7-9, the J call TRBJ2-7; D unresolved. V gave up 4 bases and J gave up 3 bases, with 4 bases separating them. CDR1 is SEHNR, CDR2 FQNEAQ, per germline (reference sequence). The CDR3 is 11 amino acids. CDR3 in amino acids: CASSSLYEQYF. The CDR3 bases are TGTGCCAGCAGCTCCCTCTACGAGCAGTACTTC.

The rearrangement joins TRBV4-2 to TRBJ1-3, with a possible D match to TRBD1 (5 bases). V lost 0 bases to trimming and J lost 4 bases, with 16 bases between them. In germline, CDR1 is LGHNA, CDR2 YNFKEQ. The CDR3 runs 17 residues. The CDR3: CASSQDRGGGLGNTIYF. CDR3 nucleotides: TGTGCCAGCAGCCAAGATAGGGGTGGAGGGTTAGGAAACACCATATATTTT.

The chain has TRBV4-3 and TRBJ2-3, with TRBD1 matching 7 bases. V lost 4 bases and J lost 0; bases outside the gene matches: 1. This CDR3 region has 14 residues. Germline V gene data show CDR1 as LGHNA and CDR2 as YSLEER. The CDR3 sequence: CASSPGQSTDTQYF. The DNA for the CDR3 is TGCGCCAGCAGCCCGGGACAGAGCACAGATACGCAGTATTTT.

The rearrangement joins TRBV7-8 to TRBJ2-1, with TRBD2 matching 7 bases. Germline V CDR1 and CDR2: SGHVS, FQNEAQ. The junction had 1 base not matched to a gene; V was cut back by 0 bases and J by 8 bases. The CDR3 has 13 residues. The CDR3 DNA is TGTGCCAGCAGCTTAGCACTAGCGTATGAGCAGTTCTTC. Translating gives CASSLALAYEQFF.

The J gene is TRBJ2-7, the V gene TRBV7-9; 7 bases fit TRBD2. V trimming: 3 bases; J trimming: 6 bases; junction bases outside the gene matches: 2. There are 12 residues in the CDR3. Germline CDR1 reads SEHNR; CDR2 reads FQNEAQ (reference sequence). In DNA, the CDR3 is TGTGCCAGCAGCTTCCCGGGGGGCGAGCAGTACTTC. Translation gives CASSFPGGEQYF.

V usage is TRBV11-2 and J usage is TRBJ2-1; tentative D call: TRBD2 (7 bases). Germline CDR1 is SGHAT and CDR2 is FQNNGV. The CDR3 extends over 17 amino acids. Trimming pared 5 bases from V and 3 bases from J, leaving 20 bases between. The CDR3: CASSLFLGGAVYNEQFF. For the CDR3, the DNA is TGTGCCAGCAGCCTATTCTTGGGGGGGGCCGTCTACAATGAGCAGTTCTTC.

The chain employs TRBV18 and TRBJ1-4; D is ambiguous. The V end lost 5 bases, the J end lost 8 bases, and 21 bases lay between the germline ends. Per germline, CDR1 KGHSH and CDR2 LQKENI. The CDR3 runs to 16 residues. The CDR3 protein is CASSLFEVSAEEKLFF. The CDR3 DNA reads TGTGCCAGCTCATTGTTTGAGGTTTCTGCTGAGGAAAAACTGTTTTTT.

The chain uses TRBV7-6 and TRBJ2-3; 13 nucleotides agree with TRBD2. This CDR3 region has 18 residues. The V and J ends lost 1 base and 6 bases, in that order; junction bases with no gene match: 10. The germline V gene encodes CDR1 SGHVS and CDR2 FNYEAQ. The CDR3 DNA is TGTGCCAGCAGCTTAGTGGGGACTAGCGGGGCCACAGAGGATACGCAGTATTTT. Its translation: CASSLVGTSGATEDTQYF.

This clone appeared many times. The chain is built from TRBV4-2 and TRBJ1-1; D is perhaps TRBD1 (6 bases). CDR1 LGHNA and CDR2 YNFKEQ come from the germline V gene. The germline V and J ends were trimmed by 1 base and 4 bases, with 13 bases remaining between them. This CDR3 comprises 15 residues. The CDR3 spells CASSQGTGRGTEAFF. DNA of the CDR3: TGTGCCAGCAGCCAAGGCACAGGGAGGGGCACTGAAGCTTTCTTT.

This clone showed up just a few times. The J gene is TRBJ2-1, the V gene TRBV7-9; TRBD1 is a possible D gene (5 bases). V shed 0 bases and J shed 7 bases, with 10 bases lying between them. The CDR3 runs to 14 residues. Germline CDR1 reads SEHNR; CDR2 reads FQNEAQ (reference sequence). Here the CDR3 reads CASSLALRANEQFF. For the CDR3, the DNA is TGTGCCAGCAGCTTAGCTCTCAGGGCGAATGAGCAGTTCTTC.

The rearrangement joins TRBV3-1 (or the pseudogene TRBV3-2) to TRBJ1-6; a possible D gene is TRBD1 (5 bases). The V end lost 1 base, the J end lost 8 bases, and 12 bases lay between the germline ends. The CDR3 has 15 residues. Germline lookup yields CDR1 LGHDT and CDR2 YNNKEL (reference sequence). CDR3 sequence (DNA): TGTGCCAGCAGCCAAGCCCAGGGAGGGGATTCACCCCTCCACTTT. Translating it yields CASSQAQGGDSPLHF.

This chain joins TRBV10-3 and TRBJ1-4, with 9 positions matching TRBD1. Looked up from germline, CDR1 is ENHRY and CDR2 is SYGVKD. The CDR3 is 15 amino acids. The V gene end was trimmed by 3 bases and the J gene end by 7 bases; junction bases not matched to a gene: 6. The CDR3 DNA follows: TGTGCCATCAGTGAATTCGGGACAGGGAGTGAAAAACTGTTTTTT. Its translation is CAISEFGTGSEKLFF.

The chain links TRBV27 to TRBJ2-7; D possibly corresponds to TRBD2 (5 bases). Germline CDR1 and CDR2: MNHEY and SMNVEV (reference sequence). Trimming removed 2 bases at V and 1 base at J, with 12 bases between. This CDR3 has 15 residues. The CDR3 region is CASSLGQPGSYEQYF. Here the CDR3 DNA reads TGTGCCAGCAGTTTAGGGCAGCCGGGGTCCTACGAGCAGTACTTC.

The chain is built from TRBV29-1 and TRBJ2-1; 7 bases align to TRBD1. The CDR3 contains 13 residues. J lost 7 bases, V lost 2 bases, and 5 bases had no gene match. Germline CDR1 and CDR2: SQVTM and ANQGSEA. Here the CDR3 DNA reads TGCAGCGTTGAACGGACAGGCATGAATGAGCAGTTCTTC. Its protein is CSVERTGMNEQFF.

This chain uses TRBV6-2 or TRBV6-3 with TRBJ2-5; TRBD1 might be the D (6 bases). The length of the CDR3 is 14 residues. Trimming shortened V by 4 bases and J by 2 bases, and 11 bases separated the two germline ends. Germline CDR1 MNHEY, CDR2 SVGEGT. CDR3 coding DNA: TGTGCCAGCAGTTCCGGGACAACTCAAGAGACCCAGTACTTC. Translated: CASSSGTTQETQYF.

CDR3 region: CASSYPPGDVTDTQYF. The CDR3 DNA is TGTGCCAGCAGTTACCCGCCAGGGGATGTCACAGATACGCAGTATTTT. V is TRBV6-2 or TRBV6-3 and J is TRBJ2-3; D is possibly TRBD1 (6 bases). The V gene lost 2 bases and the J gene lost 2 bases, with 14 bases spanning the gap. The CDR3 is 16 residues long. Germline V gene data show CDR1 as MNHEY and CDR2 as SVGEGT.